Listed below are T cell receptor beta chains from one sample, sequenced in a study of identical twins. TCRdb recomputed calls from the 5' RACE reads with MiXCR, one row per CDR3 protein. The repertoire holds 400,000 to 500,000 distinct CDR3 sequences, with about 18% as singletons. The sample taken for sequencing was naive T cells sorted from blood. These receptors all stem from a man aged 50 to 59 in good health. Each CDR3 is given with its conserved first and last residue. The D gene is left open where the match is weak. Only some rows state a clone size, as once, few, many or a class for expanded clones.

CDR3aa	CDR3nt	v_gene	j_gene	abundance	d_gene
CASSLPGGEHEQYF	TGTGCCAGCAGCTTGCCAGGGGGCGAACACGAGCAGTACTTC	TRBV5-5	TRBJ2-7	many	TRBD1
CASSFRLAGYGTHNEQFF	TGTGCCAGCAGCTTTCGACTAGCGGGATACGGTACACACAATGAGCAGTTCTTC	TRBV11-2	TRBJ2-1	many	TRBD2
CASSLHLSGSYNEQFF	TGCGCCAGCAGCTTGCATCTTTCGGGTTCCTACAATGAGCAGTTCTTC	TRBV5-1	TRBJ2-1	many	-
CASISTQGRSYNEQFF	TGTGCCAGCATCTCCACCCAGGGCCGTTCCTACAATGAGCAGTTCTTC	TRBV2	TRBJ2-1	-	-
CASSTTGKKYNEQFF	TGTGCCAGCAGCACGACTGGCAAAAAGTACAATGAGCAGTTCTTC	TRBV12-3/TRBV12-4	TRBJ2-1	-	-
CASSLGTGPYQPQHF	TGCGCCAGCAGCTTGGGGACAGGGCCTTATCAGCCCCAGCATTTT	TRBV5-1	TRBJ1-5	-	TRBD1
CASSLGTAADEQFF	TGTGCCAGCAGTTTAGGGACAGCGGCCGATGAGCAGTTCTTC	TRBV12-3/TRBV12-4	TRBJ2-1	-	-
CSASVAGQGYNEQFF	TGCAGTGCTAGTGTTGCGGGACAGGGCTACAATGAGCAGTTCTTC	TRBV20-1	TRBJ2-1	-	TRBD1
CASSKGGVPNSYEQYF	TGTGCCAGCAGCAAAGGAGGTGTTCCTAACTCCTACGAGCAGTACTTC	TRBV21-1	TRBJ2-7	-	-
CASSQVLGAWEQYF	TGTGCCAGCAGCCAAGTCCTGGGGGCGTGGGAGCAGTACTTC	TRBV3-1	TRBJ2-7	-	-
CASSQEGRGDFPPYF	TGTGCCAGCAGCCAAGAGGGCAGGGGAGACTTTCCCCCGTACTTC	TRBV3-1	TRBJ2-5	many	-
CASSQDITTLGEQFF	TGCGCCAGCAGCCAAGATATAACCACTCTCGGTGAGCAGTTCTTC	TRBV4-3	TRBJ2-1	many	-
CASSVAAGGETQYF	TGTGCCAGCAGCGTAGCGGCGGGAGGCGAGACCCAGTACTTC	TRBV9	TRBJ2-5	-	TRBD2
CASSSTGLQPQHF	TGTGCCAGCAGTTCCACAGGGTTACAGCCCCAGCATTTT	TRBV6-6	TRBJ1-5	few	-
CASSAAGGGYEQYF	TGTGCCAGCAGCGCGGCGGGCGGGGGCTACGAGCAGTACTTC	TRBV7-2	TRBJ2-7	-	TRBD2
CASTLGLTGPAIDEQFF	TGTGCCAGCACCCTGGGATTGACAGGCCCCGCTATAGATGAGCAGTTCTTC	TRBV2	TRBJ2-1	many	-
CASSPPSRGQNIQYF	TGTGCCAGCTCACCACCCAGCAGGGGCCAAAACATTCAGTACTTC	TRBV18	TRBJ2-4	many	-
CASSPYQLSGYTF	TGTGCCAGCAGCCCCTATCAACTAAGTGGCTACACCTTC	TRBV5-5	TRBJ1-2	-	-
CSARRTISTHEQYF	TGCAGTGCTAGGCGGACAATAAGTACCCACGAGCAGTACTTC	TRBV20-1	TRBJ2-7	few	-
CAISPAGDNEQFF	TGTGCCATCAGCCCGGCAGGCGACAATGAGCAGTTCTTC	TRBV10-3	TRBJ2-1	-	-
CSAPYGREQFF	TGCAGTGCTCCCTACGGGAGAGAGCAGTTCTTC	TRBV20-1	TRBJ2-1	many	-
CASSIGWDREYPGANVLTF	TGTGCCAGTAGTATAGGCTGGGACAGGGAGTATCCTGGGGCCAACGTCCTGACTTTC	TRBV19	TRBJ2-6	few	TRBD1
CASSPPGQERETQYF	TGTGCCAGCTCACCACCGGGACAGGAGAGAGAGACCCAGTACTTC	TRBV18	TRBJ2-5	once	TRBD1
CSAGTSGGAEQFF	TGCAGTGCTGGGACTAGCGGGGGAGCTGAGCAGTTCTTC	TRBV20-1	TRBJ2-1	-	TRBD2
CSAPDLANYGYTF	TGCAGTGCTCCTGACCTGGCGAACTATGGCTACACCTTC	TRBV20-1	TRBJ1-2	many	-
CASSLSERQETQYF	TGTGCCAGCAGTTTAAGCGAGCGGCAAGAGACCCAGTACTTC	TRBV28	TRBJ2-5	many	-
CASSVPGLAGGPASGEQYF	TGCGCCAGCAGTGTCCCGGGACTAGCGGGGGGGCCTGCCTCTGGGGAGCAGTACTTC	TRBV10-2	TRBJ2-7	-	TRBD2
CSARSGSELGETQYF	TGCAGTGCTAGAAGCGGGAGTGAATTGGGAGAGACCCAGTACTTC	TRBV20-1	TRBJ2-5	many	TRBD2
CSVSPTTSGNTIYF	TGCAGCGTCAGCCCGACGACCTCTGGAAACACCATATATTTT	TRBV29-1	TRBJ1-3	-	-
CASSQVAILSEQYF	TGCGCCAGCAGCCAAGTCGCTATCCTGTCCGAGCAGTACTTC	TRBV4-1	TRBJ2-7	-	-
CSARRDRGYEQYF	TGCAGTGCTAGAAGGGACAGGGGATACGAGCAGTACTTC	TRBV20-1	TRBJ2-7	-	TRBD1
CSARDPAGSSSYEQYF	TGCAGTGCTAGAGATCCGGCAGGATCGAGCTCCTACGAGCAGTACTTC	TRBV20-1	TRBJ2-7	few	-
CAWRDRGMYEQYF	TGTGCCTGGAGGGACAGGGGAATGTACGAGCAGTACTTC	TRBV30	TRBJ2-7	-	TRBD1
CASSLFGRANEQFF	TGTGCCAGCAGCTTATTCGGGAGGGCCAATGAGCAGTTCTTC	TRBV7-9	TRBJ2-1	-	TRBD2
CASSYPMGAVSYEQYF	TGTGCCAGCAGTTACCCTATGGGGGCCGTCTCCTACGAGCAGTACTTC	TRBV6-2/TRBV6-3	TRBJ2-7	many	-
CASSFNTNSYEQYF	TGTGCCAGCAGCTTCAACACGAACTCCTACGAGCAGTACTTC	TRBV7-2	TRBJ2-7	few	-
CASSQGTAGGDTQYF	TGTGCCAGCAGCCAAGGGACAGCCGGCGGAGATACGCAGTATTTT	TRBV7-8	TRBJ2-3	many	TRBD1
CASSVGGAGTGELFF	TGTGCCAGCAGCGTGGGGGGCGCAGGCACCGGGGAGCTGTTTTTT	TRBV9	TRBJ2-2	-	-
CSARDPGGAYEQYF	TGCAGTGCTAGAGATCCCGGGGGGGCCTACGAGCAGTACTTC	TRBV20-1	TRBJ2-7	-	TRBD2
CASSGPGYGNQPQHF	TGTGCCAGCAGTGGGCCGGGATATGGCAATCAGCCCCAGCATTTT	TRBV28	TRBJ1-5	-	-
CASSPPWRTYEQYF	TGTGCCAGCAGTCCGCCGTGGCGAACCTACGAGCAGTACTTC	TRBV12-3/TRBV12-4	TRBJ2-7	many	-
CASSLLQGVGTDTQYF	TGCGCCAGCAGCCTACTACAGGGAGTGGGCACAGATACGCAGTATTTT	TRBV5-1	TRBJ2-3	few	-
CASSSGTGILYEQYF	TGTGCCAGCAGCTCCGGGACAGGGATTCTCTACGAGCAGTACTTC	TRBV12-3/TRBV12-4	TRBJ2-7	many	TRBD1
CASRGTGGPSPLHF	TGTGCCAGCAGAGGGACAGGGGGCCCTTCACCCCTCCACTTT	TRBV28	TRBJ1-6	-	TRBD1
CASSLGDHLRDEQYF	TGTGCCAGCAGTTTAGGGGATCATTTACGGGACGAGCAGTACTTC	TRBV28	TRBJ2-7	many	-
CSASSRVGNQPQHF	TGCAGTGCTAGTAGCAGGGTAGGCAATCAGCCCCAGCATTTT	TRBV20-1	TRBJ1-5	many	-
CASSDAVGYTF	TGTGCCAGCAGTGACGCCGTCGGCTACACCTTC	TRBV25-1	TRBJ1-2	-	-
CASSEKGLGPGFKDYEQYF	TGTGCCAGCAGTGAAAAGGGCCTGGGCCCAGGGTTTAAAGACTACGAGCAGTACTTC	TRBV2	TRBJ2-7	-	-
CASSLSLTSGGKETQYF	TGTGCCAGCAGTTTATCCCTGACTAGCGGGGGAAAAGAGACCCAGTACTTC	TRBV27	TRBJ2-5	-	TRBD2
CASSGSRGYEQYF	TGTGCCAGCAGCGGAAGCAGGGGTTACGAGCAGTACTTC	TRBV9	TRBJ2-7	many	-
CASSQEVGYGYTF	TGCGCCAGCAGCCAAGAGGTTGGCTATGGCTACACCTTC	TRBV4-3	TRBJ1-2	few	-
CASSSAGRTSGANVLTF	TGTGCCAGCAGCAGTGCGGGACGGACCTCTGGGGCCAACGTCCTGACTTTC	TRBV6-2/TRBV6-3	TRBJ2-6	few	-
CATSRDLLELTYEQYF	TGTGCCACCAGCAGAGATCTTCTGGAATTAACCTACGAGCAGTACTTC	TRBV15	TRBJ2-7	-	-
CASSAGGQPQHF	TGTGCCAGCAGTGCAGGGGGTCAGCCCCAGCATTTT	TRBV25-1	TRBJ1-5	many	TRBD1
CASSHGGELAKNIQYF	TGTGCCAGCAGCCATGGGGGTGAACTAGCCAAAAACATTCAGTACTTC	TRBV7-9	TRBJ2-4	once	-
CASSYSSPGDTEAFF	TGTGCCAGCAGTTACTCGAGTCCGGGAGACACTGAAGCTTTCTTT	TRBV6-5	TRBJ1-1	many	-
CSAPGGTGEGYGYTF	TGCAGTGCTCCTGGTGGGACAGGGGAGGGCTATGGCTACACCTTC	TRBV20-1	TRBJ1-2	many	TRBD1
CSAREAIGAFF	TGCAGTGCTAGAGAGGCGATAGGTGCTTTCTTT	TRBV20-1	TRBJ1-1	many	-
CASRRQGNPGELFF	TGTGCCAGCAGACGACAGGGGAACCCCGGGGAGCTGTTTTTT	TRBV7-2	TRBJ2-2	few	TRBD1